Sequencing of this TCR beta chain was carried out in a study of blood T cell repertoires in COVID-19. In the original analysis: Nucleated cell number was recorded as an estimate derived from reference gene primer amplification. Profiling relied on immunoSEQ multiplex PCR, and the TCRdb table lists in-frame clones only, not all of them. Clone size and the V and J calls come from that table; the DNA yielded D and trimming. In the table there are about 160,000 clones, over 80% of which are singletons. Germline values: CDR1 SGHDT, CDR2 YYEEEE. Trimming removed 0 bases from V and 9 bases from J; junction bases left unmatched: 8. This CDR3 spans 15 amino acids.

V is TRBV5-6 and J is TRBJ2-1, with TRBD2 matching 8 bases. Material: peripheral blood. The origin of this receptor is a woman older than 75 with active or convalescent COVID-19. This chain's CDR3 is CASSLAGGAHTEQFF. The CDR3 DNA reads TGTGCCAGCAGCTTGGCGGGAGGGGCGCATACTGAGCAGTTCTTC. Supplemented by reference TRBV5-6 and TRBJ2-1, the full variable domain reads DAGVTQSPTHLIKTRGQQVTLRCSPKSGHDTVSWYQQALGQGPQFIFQYYEEEERQRGNFPDRFSGHQFPNYSSELNVNALLLGDSALYLCASSLAGGAHTEQFFGPGTRLTVL.